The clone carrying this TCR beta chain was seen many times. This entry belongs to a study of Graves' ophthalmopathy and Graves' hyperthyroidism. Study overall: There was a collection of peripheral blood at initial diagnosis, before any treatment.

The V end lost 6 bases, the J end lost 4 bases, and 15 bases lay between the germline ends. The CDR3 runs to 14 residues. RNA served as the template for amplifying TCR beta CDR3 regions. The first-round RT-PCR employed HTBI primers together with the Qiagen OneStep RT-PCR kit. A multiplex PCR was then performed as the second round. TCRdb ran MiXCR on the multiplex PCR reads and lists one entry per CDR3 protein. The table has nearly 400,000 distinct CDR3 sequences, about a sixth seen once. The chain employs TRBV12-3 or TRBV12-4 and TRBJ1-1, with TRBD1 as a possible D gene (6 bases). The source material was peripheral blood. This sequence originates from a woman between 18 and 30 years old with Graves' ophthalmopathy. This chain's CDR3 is CASSVQGLATEAFF. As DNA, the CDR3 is TGTGCCAGCAGCGTACAGGGACTGGCCACTGAAGCTTTCTTT.